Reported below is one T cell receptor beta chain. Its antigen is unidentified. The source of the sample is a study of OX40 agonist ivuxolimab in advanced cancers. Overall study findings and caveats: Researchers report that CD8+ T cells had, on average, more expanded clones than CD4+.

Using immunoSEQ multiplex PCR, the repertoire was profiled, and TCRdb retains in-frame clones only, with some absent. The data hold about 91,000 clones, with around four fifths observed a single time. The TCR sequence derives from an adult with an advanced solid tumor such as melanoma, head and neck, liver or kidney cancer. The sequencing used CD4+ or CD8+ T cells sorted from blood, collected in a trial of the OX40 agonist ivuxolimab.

The CDR3 coding sequence is TGTGCCAGCAGCCCACGACAGGGACCCCCCACAGATACGCAGTATTTT. The encoded protein is CASSPRQGPPTDTQYF. The chain is built from TRBV9 and TRBJ2-3; 7 nucleotides agree with TRBD1. V lost 4 bases to trimming and J lost 2 bases; unmatched junction nucleotides: 10. The CDR3 contains 16 residues. CDR1 SGDLS and CDR2 YYNGEE come from the germline V gene. The full variable domain, its missing parts supplied by reference TRBV9 and TRBJ2-3, is DSGVTQTPKHLITATGQRVTLRCSPRSGDLSVYWYQQSLDQGLQFLIQYYNGEERAKGNILERFSAQQFPDLHSELNLSSLELGDSALYFCASSPRQGPPTDTQYFGPGTRLTVL.